A selection of T cell receptor beta chains follows, all from one sample in a study of blood T cell repertoires in COVID-19. Generated by immunoSEQ multiplex PCR, the TCRdb table keeps only in-frame clones and is missing some. The table shows around 450,000 clones, with about 90% occurring only once. The material sequenced was PBMCs or T cells enriched from blood (not recorded which). These receptors came from a woman aged 18-29 years with acute COVID-19. Each CDR3 is given with its conserved first and last residue. A D gene is named only where the DNA matches it firmly. Clone size appears in some rows only: once, few, many, or a class for an expanded clone.

d_call	v_call	j_call	clone_size	cdr3_nt	cdr3_aa
NA	TRBV9	TRBJ2-2	NA	TGTGCCAGCAGCCTCCTGGGGGCGAGTGTCGGGGAGCTGTTTTTT	CASSLLGASVGELFF
NA	TRBV3-1/TRBV3-2	TRBJ1-2	NA	TGTGCCAGCAGCCAAGGGGGAAGCAGCGGGTATGGCTACACCTTC	CASSQGGSSGYGYTF
TRBD1	TRBV7-9	TRBJ1-6	NA	TGTGCCAGCAGCGGGCCGGGACAGGGGGCCTCACCCCTCCACTTT	CASSGPGQGASPLHF
NA	TRBV30	TRBJ2-4	NA	TGTGCCTGGAGCCGGACACTAGCCAAAAACATTCAGTACTTC	CAWSRTLAKNIQYF
NA	TRBV20-1	TRBJ1-2	NA	TGCAGTGCTAGTCCAGAAAACTATGGCTACACCTTC	CSASPENYGYTF
NA	TRBV4-1	TRBJ2-7	NA	TGCGCCAGCAGCCAAGTGTCAGGGGGGTTCAACGAGCAGTACTTC	CASSQVSGGFNEQYF
TRBD2	TRBV7-3	TRBJ2-1	NA	TGTGCCAGCAGCCCCCGACTAGCGGGGGGGATCTACAATGAGCAGTTCTTC	CASSPRLAGGIYNEQFF
TRBD2	TRBV24-1	TRBJ2-1	NA	TGTGCCACCAGTGGGTCGGGAGGGCCCTCGAAGGAGCAGTTCTTC	CATSGSGGPSKEQFF
TRBD2	TRBV11-2	TRBJ2-3	NA	TGTGCCAGCAGCTTAATCCCCACTAGCGGGAGCACAGATACGCAGTATTTT	CASSLIPTSGSTDTQYF
NA	TRBV28	TRBJ2-7	NA	TGTGCCAGCAGTTCCTCGGACACCTACTACGAGCAGTACTTC	CASSSSDTYYEQYF
NA	TRBV3-1/TRBV3-2	TRBJ1-1	NA	TGTGCCAGCAGCCAAGAGAGGACAGAGTTTTCCACTGAAGCTTTCTTT	CASSQERTEFSTEAFF
NA	TRBV2	TRBJ2-5	NA	TGTGCCAGCTCTGCCCCCGGGGAGACCCAGTACTTC	CASSAPGETQYF
TRBD1	TRBV24-1	TRBJ1-5	NA	TGTGCCACCAGTGTGGCAGGGGGCGGACAGCCCCAGCATTTT	CATSVAGGGQPQHF
NA	TRBV5-5	TRBJ1-2	NA	TGTGCCAGCAGTTCCCCTCTGTTTAACTATGGCTACACCTTC	CASSSPLFNYGYTF
TRBD2	TRBV3-1/TRBV3-2	TRBJ2-7	NA	TGTGCCAGCAGAGGGACTAGCGGGAGGGTTCAGTACTTC	CASRGTSGRVQYF
NA	TRBV10-3	TRBJ2-5	NA	TGTGCCATCAGTGGACAGCGTCAAGAGACCCAGTACTTC	CAISGQRQETQYF
NA	TRBV5-1	TRBJ2-2	NA	TGCGCCAGCAGGCAGTATCCGAACACCGGGGAGCTGTTTTTT	CASRQYPNTGELFF
TRBD1	TRBV5-4	TRBJ1-6	NA	TGTGCCAGCAGCGCCCGGCCTACAGGGGGTAATTCACCCCTCCACTTT	CASSARPTGGNSPLHF
NA	TRBV9	TRBJ2-7	once	TGTGCCAGCAGCGTAGAGGATCGGGACTACGAGCAGTACTTC	CASSVEDRDYEQYF
NA	TRBV20-1	TRBJ2-5	NA	TGCAGTGCTAGCCCGCAAGAGACCCAGTACTTC	CSASPQETQYF
NA	TRBV12-3/TRBV12-4	TRBJ1-1	NA	TGTGCCAGCAGAAGAGTGAACACTGAAGCTTTCTTT	CASRRVNTEAFF
TRBD2	TRBV4-1	TRBJ2-3	few	TGCGCCAGCAGCCAAGATCAATGGGGAACAGCGGGAGTCACAGATACGCAGTATTTT	CASSQDQWGTAGVTDTQYF